Shown below are 5 T cell receptor beta chains from a single sample sequenced in a study of T-cell memory formation after mild COVID-19. TCRdb ran MiXCR on the 5' RACE reads and lists one entry per CDR3 protein. The sample carries 360,000 or so distinct CDR3 sequences, 25% to 30% recorded once. Sequencing was carried out using PBMCs or a T cell subset sorted from them (not recorded which). Source of these receptors: an adult woman who had mild COVID-19 (a few samples of this study predate the infection). Cell type and time point are not known.

This clonotype has just a few counts. This chain uses TRBV16 with TRBJ2-2; D unresolved. Germline V gene data show CDR1 as KGHSY and CDR2 as FQNENV. The CDR3 covers 14 residues. The V end lost 0 bases, the J end lost 5 bases, and 7 bases lay between the germline ends. The DNA for the CDR3 is TGTGCCAGCAGCCAATCCCCTAGAACCGGGGAGCTGTTTTTT. Translation: CASSQSPRTGELFF.

This clonotype was seen once. A read error may produce the germline difference seen at one junction end. The chain recombines TRBV7-3 with TRBJ2-3; a possible D gene is TRBD2 (6 bases). Germline V gene data show CDR1 as SGHTA and CDR2 as FQGTGA. The CDR3 is 16 residues long. CDR3 nucleotide sequence: TGTGCCAGCAGCTTACGGGCGGGACTGAACACAGATACGCAGTTTTTT. Its translation: CASSLRAGLNTDTQFF.

The chain uses TRBV24-1 and TRBJ2-3; tentatively, D is TRBD2 (5 bases). Germline V gives CDR1 KGHDR, CDR2 SFDVKD. The CDR3 contains 16 residues. The ends were cut back, 4 bases at V and 0 bases at J, with 13 bases in the middle. The CDR3 coding sequence is TGTGCCACCAGTGACACTACAGCGGCAAGCACAGATACGCAGTATTTT. This encodes CATSDTTAASTDTQYF.

The V call is TRBV7-9, the J call TRBJ2-1; D might be TRBD1 (5 bases). The ends were cut back, 6 bases at V and 5 bases at J, with 17 bases in the middle. Germline V gene lookup returns CDR1 SEHNR and CDR2 FQNEAQ (reference sequence). The CDR3 spans 15 residues. This CDR3 reads CASSSARTLNNEQFF. CDR3 bases: TGTGCCAGCAGTTCGGCCCGGACACTGAACAATGAGCAGTTCTTC.

Points on this clonotype: Given a much more abundant clone one base away, this may be a read error. The chain is built from TRBV29-1 and TRBJ1-1; the D gene is possibly TRBD1 (5 bases). Looked up from germline, CDR1 is SQVTM and CDR2 is ANQGSEA. V shed 3 bases and J shed 5 bases, with 13 bases lying between them. The CDR3 spans 13 residues. In DNA, the CDR3 is TGCAGCGTTGAGCGGGGGTTAGGTACTGAAGCTTTCTTT. This codes for CSVERGLGTEAFF. Drawing the rest from reference TRBV29-1 and TRBJ1-1, the complete variable domain is SAVISQKPSRDICQRGTSLTIQCQVDSQVTMMFWYRQQPGQSLTLIATANQGSEATYESGFVIDKFPISRPNLTFSTLTVSNMSPEDSSIYLCSVERGLGTEAFFGQGTRLTVV.